This T cell receptor (beta chain) was captured by sequencing in a study of memory CD4+ T cells and cytomegalovirus serostatus (dated by TCRdb to between 2018 and 2020). For the wider study: The cohort comprised roughly 35 healthy Belgian adults, 9 CMV seropositive and around 24 CMV seronegative. CD4+ memory TCRbeta repertoires of a Belgian cohort with known cytomegalovirus serostatus were sequenced in order to replicate a published TCR-based CMV serostatus classifier.

From a lookup of the germline V gene, CDR1 and CDR2 are SNHLY and FYNNEI. The CDR3 sequence holds 14 residues, the cysteine and phenylalanine included. Only CDR3 DNA is held: 42 bases, read in frame from base 1. Cut back by 4 bases and 1 base, the V and J ends lie 5 bases apart. Genomic DNA was extracted from sorted cells with the Quick-DNA Microprep Kit. Amplification of TCRbeta DNA was done with the immunoSEQ hsTCRbeta kit, following the protocol from the manufacturer. TCRbeta libraries were sequenced on an Illumina MiSeq instrument. In the source study's methods: Once out-of-frame sequences had been removed, fewer than 2.5 million distinct TCRbeta sequences were left, which works out to an average of about 66,813 per individual. Two values were used to score each individual: the count of some 150 previously reported CMV-associated TCRbeta sequences and the total count of productive distinct TCRbeta sequences. A beta-binomial model was reimplemented in Python, and random forests from scikit-learn, run with default parameters, were trained on data from the US cohort. Classifier performance on the Belgian cohort was reported as the median AUC with percentile confidence intervals calculated over 10,000 bootstrap iterations. TCRdb obtained this table from immuneACCESS and retained in-frame rearrangements with V and J assigned. These tables miss some clones; where compared with another copy, unresolved V genes account for less than half of the shortfall, and the remainder is unexplained. V, J and clone size are those of that table, while D and trimming were read from the DNA. The sample table lists some 50,000 clones, around 76% of them with a count of one. The ten largest clonotypes hold more than 1.5% of the sample.

On this clone itself: What this receptor recognizes is not known. The record has no base qualities; no much larger clone is one base away.

Paper-wide results and their limitations: Unlike the original study, which covered naive and memory CD4+ and CD8+ populations, the Belgian study sequenced only CD4+CD45RO+ memory cells. The results were read as suggesting that the CMV-associated TCR signature is, for the most part, present in the CD4+ memory repertoire. On the Belgian cohort, the classifier based on the original framework reached a median bootstrapped AUC of 0.95, with a 95% CI of 0.76-1.00. Among the 160 or so previously reported CMV-associated TCRbeta sequences, 65 to 85 showed up in the CD4+ memory repertoires, with each one found in between one and five individuals. CMV serostatus prediction reached a median bootstrapped AUC of 0.95 with the original framework and approximately 0.92 with a US-trained random forest.

Single viable CD3+CD4+CD8-CD45RO+ cells were sorted as memory CD4+ T cells on a FACSAria II. CMV serostatus was determined with a Roche Elecsys assay detecting serum IgG against CMV pp150, pp28, p38 and p52. After the samples were thawed, total CD4+ T cells were enriched through positive selection using CD4 magnetic microbeads. Samples originated from another study that specifically interrogated the CD4+ T cell memory repertoire. Following standard operating procedures, peripheral blood mononuclear cells were isolated and cryopreserved, while serum was kept at -80 degrees C. Staining used CD3-PerCP (BW264/56), CD4-APC (RPA-T4), CD45RO-PE (UCHT1) and CD8-Pacific Orange (3B5) antibodies, with Sytox blue excluding non-viable cells.

The sequence joins TRBV2 to TRBJ2-6; the D gene remains uncertain. The sample consisted of memory CD4+ T cells from blood. The clonotype comes from an adult in good health and CMV-seronegative. The base sequence is TGTGCCAGCAGTGTGGAATCTGGGGCCAACGTCCTGACTTTC. Its product reads: CASSVESGANVLTF.